What follows are 10 T cell receptor beta chains derived from one specimen sequenced in a study of shared clonotypes between healthy human individuals. CD45RO-negative CD8 cells positively selected for CCR7 made up the naive population, which excluded terminally differentiated effector memory CD45RA+ cells. TCRdb keeps only in-frame clones here, not all; method: immunoSEQ multiplex PCR. Among a few million clones listed, about 94% were seen once. Specimen: naive CD8+ T cells from PBMCs. Every receptor here comes from a man younger than 35 in good health. Some clones in this sample may be carry-over from other donors' samples.

The chain uses TRBV15 and TRBJ1-5; 7 bases are shared with TRBD1. Per germline, CDR1 LNHNV and CDR2 YYDKDF (reference sequence). Trimming cost V 0 bases and J 2 bases; bases outside gene matches: 13. The CDR3 loop spans 19 amino acids. The CDR3 nucleotides read TGTGCCACCAGCAGAGAAGGGGACATCCGGGACAGCCGCAATCAGCCCCAGCATTTT. Encoded protein: CATSREGDIRDSRNQPQHF.

The rearrangement links TRBV7-9 to TRBJ2-1; maybe TRBD2 (5 bases). This CDR3 spans 14 amino acids. Deletions cut 3 bases from V and 5 bases from J, with 11 bases between. The V gene's germline CDR1 is SEHNR and CDR2 FQNEAQ (reference sequence). The CDR3 sequence is CASSLGGLDNEQFF. In nucleotides, the CDR3 is TGTGCCAGCAGCTTGGGCGGACTCGACAATGAGCAGTTCTTC.

This chain uses TRBV4-1 with TRBJ2-1, with a tentative D call TRBD2 (6 bases). Germline V gene lookup returns CDR1 MGHRA and CDR2 YSYEKL. Trimming stripped 1 base from V and 7 bases from J, with 11 bases between. The CDR3 is made up of 14 amino acids. CDR3 coding DNA: TGCGCCAGCAGCCAAGTGGAGGGCCCTAATGAGCAGTTCTTC. Its protein is CASSQVEGPNEQFF.

The rearrangement links TRBV5-1 to TRBJ2-3, with D perhaps matching TRBD2 (5 bases). Germline CDR1 SGHRS, CDR2 YFSETQ. This CDR3 is built from 19 residues. Trimming took 0 bases from V and 6 from J, leaving 26 bases between them. The DNA of the CDR3 is TGCGCCAGCAGCTTGGCAGATCGGGAACAGAGGAGATACGGGGATACGCAGTATTTT. It yields the protein CASSLADREQRRYGDTQYF.

The genes are TRBV5-8 and TRBJ1-3; no clear D gene. From germline, CDR1 is SGHTS and CDR2 YDEGEE. This CDR3 is built from 16 residues. Trimming stripped 4 bases from V and 3 bases from J, with 17 bases between. The CDR3 spells CASSAGRPSFGNTIYF. CDR3 bases: TGTGCCAGCAGCGCTGGACGGCCGTCTTTTGGAAACACCATATATTTT.

The rearrangement uses TRBV7-9 and TRBJ2-1; TRBD2 agrees at 12 bases. J was trimmed by 0 bases and V by 5 bases; bases with no gene match: 8. The CDR3 totals 18 residues. Germline-derived CDR1 and CDR2 are SEHNR and FQNEAQ (reference sequence). CDR3 amino acids: CASSPGLAGGISYNEQFF. CDR3 nucleotides: TGTGCCAGCAGCCCGGGACTAGCGGGCGGTATCTCCTACAATGAGCAGTTCTTC.

In DNA form, the CDR3 reads TGTGCCAGCAGCTTAACCGGTCCTAGCGGGAGGGCCCTCTTATCCTACAATGAGCAGTTCTTC. It codes for CASSLTGPSGRALLSYNEQFF. The chain combines TRBV7-3 with TRBJ2-1; 12 positions agree with TRBD2. Looked up from germline, CDR1 is SGHTA and CDR2 is FQGTGA. V trimming: 0 bases; J trimming: 1 base; junction bases outside the gene matches: 13. This CDR3 is 21 amino acids long.

This clone was seen a single time. Other DNA sequences in this specimen translate into the identical CDR3. The gene calls are TRBV28 and TRBJ2-3, with D perhaps matching TRBD2 (5 bases). Trimming left V 2 bases short and J 2 bases short, with 11 bases between. Germline-derived CDR1 and CDR2 are MDHEN and SYDVKM. CDR3 length equals 15 residues. The CDR3 loop is CASSLRREVTDTQYF. Here the CDR3 DNA reads TGTGCCAGCAGTTTACGACGGGAAGTCACAGATACGCAGTATTTT.

This chain connects TRBV28 to TRBJ2-4; 8 bases are shared with TRBD1. The CDR3 is 17 amino acids. Germline CDR1 reads MDHEN; CDR2 reads SYDVKM. V shed 5 bases and J 0 bases; nucleotides not matched to a gene: 9. CDR3 coding DNA: TGTGCCAGCAGTCCCCCGACAGGGGCCGTAGCCAAAAACATTCAGTACTTC. This codes for CASSPPTGAVAKNIQYF.

The chain is built from TRBV28 and TRBJ2-2; 7 positions agree with TRBD1. The CDR3 has 15 residues. Germline CDR1 and CDR2: MDHEN and SYDVKM. The V and J ends lost 1 base and 6 bases, in that order; junction bases with no gene match: 5. Here the CDR3 DNA reads TGTGCCAGCAGTTTATTACAGGGGTCTTCCGGGGAGCTGTTTTTT. This gives the protein CASSLLQGSSGELFF.